Listed here are 24 T cell receptor beta chains from one sample, sequenced in a study of control samples from healthy donors and cancer patients (dated by TCRdb to the early 2020s). The protocol used for the library was the immunoSEQ multiplex PCR assay. The source is immuneACCESS, and TCRdb retained only in-frame sequences with V and J called. Part of the clones is not carried over; for the studies checked, unresolved V genes explain less than half of this, and the remainder is unexplained. This sample has tens of thousands of clones in its table, and approximately 84% of those were observed once. Jointly, the top ten make up approximately 38% of the sample. Input material: PBMCs. All receptors derive from a man in his sixties or seventies with lung cancer.

V gene TRBV9 combines with J gene TRBJ1-4, with a tentative D call TRBD1 (5 bases). The CDR3 contains 15 residues. Looked up from germline, CDR1 is SGDLS and CDR2 is YYNGEE. The V gene lost 0 bases and the J gene lost 7 bases, with 13 bases spanning the gap. CDR3 nucleotide sequence: TGTGCCAGCAGCGTAGCGGCAGGGCGAAGTGAAAAACTGTTTTTT. It translates to CASSVAAGRSEKLFF.

The rearrangement joins TRBV11-2 to TRBJ2-7, with 9 bases identical to TRBD2. J was trimmed by 6 bases and V by 2 bases; bases with no gene match: 8. Germline V gene sequence: CDR1 SGHAT, CDR2 FQNNGV. The CDR3 has 15 residues. CDR3 protein: CASSLLRAGGSEQYF. CDR3 nucleotides: TGTGCCAGCAGCTTACTTCGAGCGGGGGGCTCCGAGCAGTACTTC.

The chain is built from TRBV6-2 or TRBV6-3 and TRBJ2-2; 9 bases are a match to TRBD2. J gave up 1 base and V 5 bases, and 11 bases lay outside the gene matches. The CDR3 contains 18 residues. Germline assignment: CDR1 MNHEY and CDR2 SVGEGT. This CDR3 is CASSSPEVSGGNTGELFF. The CDR3 DNA sequence: TGTGCCAGCAGTAGCCCTGAAGTTAGCGGGGGGAACACCGGGGAGCTGTTTTTT.

The chain joins TRBV4-1 to TRBJ1-1; D gene unclear. V lost 3 bases, J lost 4 bases, and 12 bases lay in between. The CDR3 is made up of 14 amino acids. The germline CDR1 and CDR2 sequences are MGHRA and YSYEKL. DNA for the CDR3: TGCGCCAGCAGCCAGATGGTGGTGGCCACTGAAGCTTTCTTT. Residues: CASSQMVVATEAFF.

In this sample, this clone turned up once. The V gene is TRBV11-2, the J gene TRBJ2-3; 7 bases map to TRBD2. The germline CDR1 and CDR2 sequences are SGHAT and FQNNGV. The CDR3 is 14 amino acids. Germline trimming cut 1 base from V and 4 bases from J; bases unmatched to any gene: 2. The CDR3 DNA follows: TGTGCCAGCAGCTTAGGACTAGCATCAGATACGCAGTATTTT. Amino acids: CASSLGLASDTQYF.

The chain employs TRBV14 and TRBJ1-6; D is unclear. Trimming removed 1 base at V and 10 bases at J, with 14 bases between. The CDR3 is 15 residues long. Germline assignment: CDR1 SGHDN and CDR2 FVKESK. DNA for the CDR3: TGTGCCAGCAGCCAAGTTACCGGCTTCGGATCACCCCTCCACTTT. As protein: CASSQVTGFGSPLHF.

This rearrangement joins TRBV2 to TRBJ1-5; 7 bases map to TRBD1. The V segment lost 7 bases and the J segment 5 bases; nucleotides outside the gene matches: 5. Per germline, CDR1 SNHLY and CDR2 FYNNEI. The CDR3 sequence is 13 residues long. The CDR3 spells CASMRGRDQPQHF. DNA of the CDR3: TGTGCCAGCATGAGGGGGCGCGATCAGCCCCAGCATTTT.

The CDR3 bases are TGTGCCAGCAACCCGGACAGGGGGCATATCTATGGCTACACCTTC. It encodes CASNPDRGHIYGYTF. The chain carries TRBV11-2 and TRBJ1-2; 11 bases fit TRBD1. The CDR3 length is 15 residues. Germline trimming cut 7 bases from V and 4 bases from J; bases unmatched to any gene: 8. Germline V gives CDR1 SGHAT, CDR2 FQNNGV.

The V and J genes are TRBV7-2 and TRBJ2-3, with 7 nucleotides matching TRBD1. CDR3 length equals 14 residues. Trimming at V came to 4 bases and at J to 2 bases, leaving 3 bases not matched to a gene. Germline-derived CDR1 and CDR2 are SGHTA and FQGNSA. CDR3 nucleotide sequence: TGTGCCAGCAGCTCCGAGGGGGCCACAGATACGCAGTATTTT. It codes for CASSSEGATDTQYF.

The V and J genes are TRBV24-1 and TRBJ1-5; the D gene is possibly TRBD1 (5 bases). V lost 2 bases to trimming and J lost 6 bases, with 7 bases between them. The germline V gene encodes CDR1 KGHDR and CDR2 SFDVKD. There are 13 residues in the CDR3. DNA of the CDR3: TGTGCCACCAGTGATTCACAGGTTCAGCCCCAGCATTTT. Its protein product is CATSDSQVQPQHF.

V gene TRBV19 combines with J gene TRBJ1-5; TRBD1 matches at 7 bases. This CDR3 is built from 14 residues. Germline V gives CDR1 LNHDA, CDR2 SQIVND (reference sequence). V dropped 7 bases and J dropped 3; count of bases not matched to a gene: 6. CDR3 nucleotide sequence: TGTGCCAGTATGGAAGGGACAGCCAATCAGCCCCAGCATTTT. Translating it yields CASMEGTANQPQHF.

The chain carries TRBV9 and TRBJ1-6, with D hard to call. Germline CDR1 SGDLS, CDR2 YYNGEE. The CDR3 runs to 13 residues. With 2 bases removed from V and 12 bases from J, the gap between germline ends came to 12 bases. Here the CDR3 reads CASSVGLQKPLHF. CDR3 DNA: TGTGCCAGCAGCGTGGGGTTGCAAAAACCCCTCCACTTT.

The rearrangement uses TRBV2 and TRBJ1-3; no firm D call. Between the trimmed V and J ends, which lost 6 bases and 4 bases, there was a span of 13 bases. The CDR3 has 14 amino acids. Germline loops: CDR1 SNHLY, CDR2 FYNNEI. The CDR3 DNA follows: TGTGCCAGCAGCCCCCAGTTGACCGGAAACACCATATATTTT. It is translated as CASSPQLTGNTIYF. The full variable domain, in which reference TRBV2 and TRBJ1-3 provide the parts outside the CDR3, is EPEVTQTPSHQVTQMGQEVILRCVPISNHLYFYWYRQILGQKVEFLVSFYNNEISEKSEIFDDQFSVERPDGSNFTLKIRSTKLEDSAMYFCASSPQLTGNTIYFGEGSWLTVV.

In the case of this clone: Because the CDR3's place on the DNA is in doubt, the DNA is left out and the CDR3 is given as listed by TCRdb. This sequence joins TRBV7-6 and TRBJ2-5. The CDR3 contains 16 residues when both ends are counted. Per germline, CDR1 SGHVS and CDR2 FNYEAQ. The CDR3 spells CASSLGVLRAIETQYF.

The chain couples TRBV7-3 to TRBJ2-1, with 12 bases fitting TRBD2. The germline CDR1 and CDR2 sequences are SGHTA and FQGTGA. The CDR3 has 15 residues. V trimming: 3 bases; J trimming: 9 bases; junction bases outside the gene matches: 6. For the CDR3, the DNA is TGTGCCAGCAGCTTTACTAGCGGGGGGCTGGGTGAGCAGTTCTTC. It specifies CASSFTSGGLGEQFF.

The J gene is TRBJ2-3, the V gene TRBV6-2 or TRBV6-3; D may be TRBD1 (5 bases). This CDR3 comprises 13 residues. V was clipped by 6 bases and J by 3 bases, with 10 bases between them. The germline CDR1 and CDR2 sequences are MNHEY and SVGEGT. CDR3 sequence (DNA): TGTGCCAGCAGACCTGACAGAACAGATACGCAGTATTTT. As protein: CASRPDRTDTQYF.

The rearrangement uses TRBV25-1 and TRBJ2-6; TRBD1 might be the D (5 bases). Trimming removed 6 bases from V and 4 bases from J, with 13 bases in between. Germline lookup yields CDR1 MGHDK and CDR2 SYGVNS. There are 15 residues in the CDR3. In DNA, the CDR3 is TGTGCCAGCAGGTTCTCAGGGTTCGGGGCCAACGTCCTGACTTTC. Its translation is CASRFSGFGANVLTF.

V gene TRBV18 combines with J gene TRBJ1-2; 7 positions agree with TRBD1. V gave up 2 bases and J gave up 6 bases; unmatched junction bases: 12. The CDR3 runs 16 residues. Looked up from germline, CDR1 is KGHSH and CDR2 is LQKENI. Here the CDR3 reads CASSPKGGPLLDGYTF. As DNA, the CDR3 is TGTGCCAGCTCACCAAAAGGGGGCCCCCTTTTGGATGGCTACACCTTC.

This clone was observed a single time. V usage is TRBV7-9 and J usage is TRBJ2-1, with D hard to call. Germline V gene data show CDR1 as SEHNR and CDR2 as FQNEAQ (reference sequence). Trimming left V 2 bases short and J 8 bases short, with 4 bases between. CDR3 size: 11 residues. The CDR3 spells CASSLKDEQFF. The CDR3 coding sequence is TGTGCCAGCAGCTTAAAAGATGAGCAGTTCTTC.

The chain is built from TRBV28 and TRBJ1-4; D gene unclear. V shed 7 bases and J shed 3 bases, with 18 bases lying between them. Germline CDR1 is MDHEN and CDR2 is SYDVKM. CDR3 length: 16 residues. In DNA form, the CDR3 reads TGTGCCAGCAACCGTGGAGGGAGCCGGGCTAATGAAAAACTGTTTTTT. It codes for CASNRGGSRANEKLFF.

On this clone: A read error may produce the germline difference seen at one junction end. The rearrangement uses TRBV7-7 and TRBJ2-1; TRBD2 matches 8 bases. The CDR3 sequence is 15 residues long. The germline V gene has CDR1 SSHAT and CDR2 FNYEAQ (reference sequence). The CDR3 is CASSLAGLNNNEQFF. The CDR3 DNA reads as TGTGCTAGCAGCTTAGCGGGACTGAATAACAATGAGCAGTTCTTC.

The chain couples TRBV14 to TRBJ2-2, with D perhaps TRBD1 (8 bases). The CDR3 loop spans 17 amino acids. The V end lost 0 bases, the J end lost 4 bases, and 15 bases lay between the germline ends. Per germline, CDR1 SGHDN and CDR2 FVKESK. CDR3 nucleotides: TGTGCCAGCAGCCAAGATAAGGACAGGGAGGGCACCGGGGAGCTGTTTTTT. Translating gives CASSQDKDREGTGELFF.

The chain carries TRBV6-2 or TRBV6-3 and TRBJ2-7; 7 bases map to TRBD1. Trimming removed 2 bases from V and 4 bases from J; junction bases left unmatched: 14. CDR1 is MNHEY, CDR2 SVGEGT, per germline. The CDR3 is 17 amino acids. CDR3 sequence (DNA): TGTGCCAGCAGTTACCCTTTGGACAGGTCTCGCCCTTACGAGCAGTACTTC. Amino acids: CASSYPLDRSRPYEQYF.

This clone was observed a few times. This chain joins TRBV24-1 and TRBJ1-2; perhaps TRBD1 as D (6 bases). V lost 0 bases and J lost 8, with 12 bases in between. The CDR3 contains 14 residues. Germline CDR1 KGHDR, CDR2 SFDVKD. The DNA of the CDR3 is TGTGCCACCAGTGATTTGAGTACAGGGTGGGGCTACACCTTC. It specifies CATSDLSTGWGYTF.